This TCR beta chain emerged from a study of T cells in Graves' hyperthyroidism and ophthalmopathy. This clonotype has at least ten counts. Amplified TCR beta CDR3 regions came from RNA transcripts. Researchers ran a first-round RT-PCR on the TCR CDR3 using the HTBI primer set. TCRdb re-analysed the multiplex PCR reads in MiXCR, keeping a single row per CDR3 protein. The table lists about 510,000 distinct CDR3 sequences, about 45% of them singletons. Deletions cut 0 bases from V and 6 bases from J, with 9 bases between. CDR3 length: 14 residues. From germline, CDR1 is PRHDT and CDR2 FYEKMQ (reference sequence). Patients were excluded for uncontrolled infection, other autoimmune disease, pregnancy or lactation.

The sequencing sample was made of peripheral blood or thyroid tissue (not recorded which). This clonotype originated in an adult woman with Graves' disease, either hyperthyroidism or ophthalmopathy (not recorded which). This chain links TRBV13 with TRBJ1-5; no reliable D call. Here the CDR3 DNA reads TGTGCCAGCAGCTTAGGCCGGGGAAGTCAGCCCCAGCATTTT. It translates to CASSLGRGSQPQHF.